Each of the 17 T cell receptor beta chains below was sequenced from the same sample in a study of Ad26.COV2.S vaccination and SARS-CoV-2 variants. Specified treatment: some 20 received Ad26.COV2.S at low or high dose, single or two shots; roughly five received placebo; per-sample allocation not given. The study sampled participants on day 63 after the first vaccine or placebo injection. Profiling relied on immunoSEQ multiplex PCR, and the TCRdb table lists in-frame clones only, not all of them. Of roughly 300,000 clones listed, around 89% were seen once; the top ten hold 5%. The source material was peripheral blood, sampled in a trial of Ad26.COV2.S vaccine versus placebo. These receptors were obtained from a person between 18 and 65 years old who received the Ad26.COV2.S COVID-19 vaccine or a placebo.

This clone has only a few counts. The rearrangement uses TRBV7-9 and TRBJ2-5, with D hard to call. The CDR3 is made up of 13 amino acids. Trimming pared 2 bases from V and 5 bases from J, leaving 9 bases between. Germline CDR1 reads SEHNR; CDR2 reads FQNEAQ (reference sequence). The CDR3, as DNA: TGTGCCAGCAGCTTATTCGCAAAGGAGACCCAGTACTTC. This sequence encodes CASSLFAKETQYF.

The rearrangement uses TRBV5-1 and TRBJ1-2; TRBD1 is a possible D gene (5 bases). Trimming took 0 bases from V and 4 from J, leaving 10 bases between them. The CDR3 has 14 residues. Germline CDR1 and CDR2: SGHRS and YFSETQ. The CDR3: CASSLADGGYGYTF. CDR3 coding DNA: TGCGCCAGCAGCTTGGCCGACGGGGGCTATGGCTACACCTTC.

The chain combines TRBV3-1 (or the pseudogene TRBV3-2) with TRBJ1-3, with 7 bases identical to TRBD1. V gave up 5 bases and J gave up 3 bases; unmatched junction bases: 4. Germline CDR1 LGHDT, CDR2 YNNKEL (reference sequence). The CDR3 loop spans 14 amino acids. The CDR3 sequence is CASSMTGLGNTIYF. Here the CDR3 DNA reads TGTGCCAGCAGCATGACAGGGCTTGGAAACACCATATATTTT.

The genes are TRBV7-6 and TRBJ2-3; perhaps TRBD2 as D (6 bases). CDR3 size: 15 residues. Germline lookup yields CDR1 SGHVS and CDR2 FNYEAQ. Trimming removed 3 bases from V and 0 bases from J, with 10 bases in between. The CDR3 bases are TGTGCCAGCAGCTTGTCCGGGACTAGCACAGATACGCAGTATTTT. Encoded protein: CASSLSGTSTDTQYF.

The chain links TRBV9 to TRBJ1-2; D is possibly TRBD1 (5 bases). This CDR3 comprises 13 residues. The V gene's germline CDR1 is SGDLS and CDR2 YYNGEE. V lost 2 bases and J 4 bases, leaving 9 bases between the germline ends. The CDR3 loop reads CASSVRGSYGYTF. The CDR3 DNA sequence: TGTGCCAGCAGCGTCCGGGGCAGCTATGGCTACACCTTC.

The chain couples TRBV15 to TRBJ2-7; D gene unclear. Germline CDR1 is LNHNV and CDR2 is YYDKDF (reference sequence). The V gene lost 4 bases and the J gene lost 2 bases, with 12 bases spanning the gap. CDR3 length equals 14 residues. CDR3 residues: CATSKALTPYEQYF. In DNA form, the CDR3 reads TGTGCCACCAGCAAGGCCCTAACCCCCTACGAGCAGTACTTC.

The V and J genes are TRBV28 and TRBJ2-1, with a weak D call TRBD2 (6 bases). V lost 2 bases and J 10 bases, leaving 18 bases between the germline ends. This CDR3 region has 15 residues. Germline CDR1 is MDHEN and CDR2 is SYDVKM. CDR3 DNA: TGTGCCAGCAGTTTAGGGGGTCTAGCGCAACAGGAGCAGTTCTTC. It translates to CASSLGGLAQQEQFF.

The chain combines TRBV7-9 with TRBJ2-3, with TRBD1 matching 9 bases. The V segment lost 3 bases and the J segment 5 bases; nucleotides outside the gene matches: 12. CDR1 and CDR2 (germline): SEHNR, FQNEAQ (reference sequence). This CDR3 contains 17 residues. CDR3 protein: CASSLRTGAFVGDTQYF. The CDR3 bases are TGTGCCAGCAGCTTGCGGACAGGGGCCTTTGTCGGAGATACGCAGTATTTT.

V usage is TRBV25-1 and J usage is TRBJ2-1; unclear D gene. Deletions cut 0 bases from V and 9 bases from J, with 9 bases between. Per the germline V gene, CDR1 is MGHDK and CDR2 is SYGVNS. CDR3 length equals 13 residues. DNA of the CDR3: TGTGCCAGCAGTGAATATTTGGAATCTGAGCAGTTCTTC. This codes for CASSEYLESEQFF.

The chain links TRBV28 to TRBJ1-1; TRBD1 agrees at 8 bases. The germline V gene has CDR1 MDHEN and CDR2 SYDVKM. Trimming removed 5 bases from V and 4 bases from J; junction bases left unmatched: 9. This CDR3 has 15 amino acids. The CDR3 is CASSAWTGLVTEAFF. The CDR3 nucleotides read TGTGCCAGCAGTGCCTGGACAGGGCTCGTCACTGAAGCTTTCTTT.

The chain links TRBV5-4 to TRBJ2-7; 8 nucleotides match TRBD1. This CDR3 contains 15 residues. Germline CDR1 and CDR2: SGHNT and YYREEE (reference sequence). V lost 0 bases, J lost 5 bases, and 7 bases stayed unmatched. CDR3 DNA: TGTGCCAGCAGCTTGGAGGGGGACAGGCTCCACGAGCAGTACTTC. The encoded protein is CASSLEGDRLHEQYF.

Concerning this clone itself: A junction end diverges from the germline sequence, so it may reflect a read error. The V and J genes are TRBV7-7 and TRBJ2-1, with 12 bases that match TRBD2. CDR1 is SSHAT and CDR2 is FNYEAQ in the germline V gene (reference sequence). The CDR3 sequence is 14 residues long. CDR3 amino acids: CASSLAGGTNEQFF. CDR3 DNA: TGTGCCAGCAGCCTAGCGGGAGGGACCAATGAGCAGTTCTTC.

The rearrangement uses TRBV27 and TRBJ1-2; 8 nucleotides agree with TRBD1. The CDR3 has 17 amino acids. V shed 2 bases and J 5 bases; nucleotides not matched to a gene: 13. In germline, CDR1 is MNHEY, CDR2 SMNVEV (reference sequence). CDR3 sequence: CASSLRWTGRGRYGYTF. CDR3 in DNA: TGTGCCAGCAGTTTAAGGTGGACAGGGAGGGGAAGATATGGCTACACCTTC.

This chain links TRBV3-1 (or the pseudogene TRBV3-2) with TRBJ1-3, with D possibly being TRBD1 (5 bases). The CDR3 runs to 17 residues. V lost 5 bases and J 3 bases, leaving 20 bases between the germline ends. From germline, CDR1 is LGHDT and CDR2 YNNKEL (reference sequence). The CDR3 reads CASSRGGSRSVGNTIYF. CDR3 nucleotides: TGTGCCAGCAGCAGGGGTGGATCGCGAAGTGTTGGAAACACCATATATTTT.

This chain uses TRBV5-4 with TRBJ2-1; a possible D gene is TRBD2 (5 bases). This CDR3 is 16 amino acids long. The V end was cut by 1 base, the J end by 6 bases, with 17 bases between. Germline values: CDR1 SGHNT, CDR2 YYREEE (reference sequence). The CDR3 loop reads CASSLIGYTRGNEQFF. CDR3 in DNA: TGTGCCAGCAGCTTGATAGGGTACACTCGGGGCAATGAGCAGTTCTTC. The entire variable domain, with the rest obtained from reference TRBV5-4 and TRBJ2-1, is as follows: ETGVTQSPTHLIKTRGQQVTLRCSSQSGHNTVSWYQQALGQGPQFIFQYYREEENGRGNFPPRFSGLQFPNYSSELNVNALELDDSALYLCASSLIGYTRGNEQFFGPGTRLTVL.

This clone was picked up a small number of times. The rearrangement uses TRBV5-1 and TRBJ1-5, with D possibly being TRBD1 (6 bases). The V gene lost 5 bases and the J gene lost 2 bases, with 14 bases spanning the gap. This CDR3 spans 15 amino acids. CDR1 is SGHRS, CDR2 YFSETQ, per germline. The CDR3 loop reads CASSFRGEGNQPQHF. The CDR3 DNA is TGCGCCAGCAGTTTCAGGGGTGAAGGCAATCAGCCCCAGCATTTT.

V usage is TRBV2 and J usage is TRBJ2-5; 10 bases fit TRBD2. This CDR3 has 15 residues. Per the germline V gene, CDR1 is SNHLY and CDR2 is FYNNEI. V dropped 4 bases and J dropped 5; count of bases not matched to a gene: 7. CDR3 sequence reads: CASSVLLAGYETQYF. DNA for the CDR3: TGTGCCAGCAGTGTTTTACTAGCGGGATACGAGACCCAGTACTTC.